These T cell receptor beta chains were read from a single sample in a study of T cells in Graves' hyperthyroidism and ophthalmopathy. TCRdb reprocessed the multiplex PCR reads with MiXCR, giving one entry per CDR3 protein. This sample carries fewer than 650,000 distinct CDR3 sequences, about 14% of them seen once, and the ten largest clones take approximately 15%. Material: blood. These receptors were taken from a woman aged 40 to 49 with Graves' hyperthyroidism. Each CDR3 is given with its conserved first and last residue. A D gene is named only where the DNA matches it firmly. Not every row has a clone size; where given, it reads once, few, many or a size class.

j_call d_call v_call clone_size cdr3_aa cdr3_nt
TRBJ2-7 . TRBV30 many CAWALSSYEQYF TGTGCCTGGGCGCTTTCTTCCTACGAGCAGTACTTC
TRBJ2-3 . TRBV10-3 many CAISEFQGTDTQYF TGTGCCATCAGTGAGTTTCAGGGCACAGATACGCAGTATTTT
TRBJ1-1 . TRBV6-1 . CASSGTLKNTEAFF TGTGCCAGCTCCGGGACACTGAAGAACACTGAAGCTTTCTTT
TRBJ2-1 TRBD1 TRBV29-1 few CSVGQGAYNEQFF TGCAGCGTTGGTCAGGGGGCGTACAATGAGCAGTTCTTC
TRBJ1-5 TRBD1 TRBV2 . CASSHTGVGNQPQHF TGTGCCAGCAGTCATACAGGGGTGGGCAATCAGCCCCAGCATTTT
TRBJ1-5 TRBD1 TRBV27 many CASSLTGGSLNQPQHF TGTGCCAGCAGTTTGACAGGGGGCTCCCTCAATCAGCCCCAGCATTTT
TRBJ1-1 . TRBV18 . CASSPPQTVNTEAFF TGTGCCAGCTCACCACCCCAGACCGTGAACACTGAAGCTTTCTTT
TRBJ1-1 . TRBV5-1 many CASRRQGLGTEAFF TGCGCCAGCAGGCGGCAGGGGCTGGGCACTGAAGCTTTCTTT
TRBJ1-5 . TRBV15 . CATSRGQGSDQPQHF TGTGCCACCAGCAGAGGTCAGGGTTCGGATCAGCCCCAGCATTTT
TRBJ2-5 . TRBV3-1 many CASSGSERETQYF TGTGCCAGCAGCGGCTCGGAGCGAGAGACCCAGTACTTC
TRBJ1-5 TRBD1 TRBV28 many CASSPMGQGVQPQHF TGTGCCAGCAGTCCCATGGGACAGGGGGTTCAGCCCCAGCATTTT
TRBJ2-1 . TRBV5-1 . CASSPLPNNEQFF TGCGCCAGCAGCCCCCTTCCCAATAATGAGCAGTTCTTC
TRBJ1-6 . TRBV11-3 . CASSPGAGNSPLHF TGTGCCAGCAGCCCCGGGGCAGGGAATTCACCCCTCCACTTT
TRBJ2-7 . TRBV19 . CASSKVGRDYEQYF TGTGCCAGTAGTAAGGTAGGCAGGGACTACGAGCAGTACTTC
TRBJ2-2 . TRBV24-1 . CATSDLGLGQTGELFF TGTGCCACCAGTGATTTGGGTCTGGGGCAGACCGGGGAGCTGTTTTTT
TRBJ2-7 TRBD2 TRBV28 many CASSPAGGSNEQYF TGTGCCAGCAGTCCAGCGGGAGGGTCCAACGAGCAGTACTTC
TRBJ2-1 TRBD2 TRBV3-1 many CASSQDLAVSNEQFF TGTGCCAGCAGCCAAGACCTAGCGGTCAGTAATGAGCAGTTCTTC
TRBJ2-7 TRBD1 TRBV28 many CASSLGSRGYEQYF TGTGCCAGCAGTTTAGGGTCCAGGGGGTACGAGCAGTACTTC
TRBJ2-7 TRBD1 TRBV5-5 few CASSIHRGPSYEQYF TGTGCCAGCAGCATCCACAGGGGACCCTCCTACGAGCAGTACTTC
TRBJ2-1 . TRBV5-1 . CASSWETGHYNEQFF TGCGCCAGCAGCTGGGAAACCGGACACTACAATGAGCAGTTCTTC
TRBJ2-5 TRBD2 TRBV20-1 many CSARDAGGVETQYF TGCAGTGCTAGAGATGCGGGAGGGGTGGAGACCCAGTACTTC
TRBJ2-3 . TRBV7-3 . CASSLSGFDTQYF TGTGCCAGCAGCTTATCAGGGTTTGATACGCAGTATTTT
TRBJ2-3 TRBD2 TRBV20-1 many CSATGTSGRDTQYF TGCAGTGCGACCGGGACTAGCGGGAGAGATACGCAGTATTTT
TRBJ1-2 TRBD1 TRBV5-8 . CASIFRDRNGYTF TGTGCCAGCATTTTCCGGGACAGGAATGGCTACACCTTC